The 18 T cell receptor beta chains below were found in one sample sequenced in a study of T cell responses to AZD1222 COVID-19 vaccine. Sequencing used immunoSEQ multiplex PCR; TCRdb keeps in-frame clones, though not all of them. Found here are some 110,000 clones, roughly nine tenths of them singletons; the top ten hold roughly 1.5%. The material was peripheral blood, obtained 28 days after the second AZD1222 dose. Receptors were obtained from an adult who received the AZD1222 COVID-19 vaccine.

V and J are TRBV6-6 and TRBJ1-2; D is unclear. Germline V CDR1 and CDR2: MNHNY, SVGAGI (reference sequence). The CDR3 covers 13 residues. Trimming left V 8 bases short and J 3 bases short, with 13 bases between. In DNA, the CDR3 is TGTGCCAGCCTGCAGTCGGGAGACTATGGCTACACCTTC. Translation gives CASLQSGDYGYTF.

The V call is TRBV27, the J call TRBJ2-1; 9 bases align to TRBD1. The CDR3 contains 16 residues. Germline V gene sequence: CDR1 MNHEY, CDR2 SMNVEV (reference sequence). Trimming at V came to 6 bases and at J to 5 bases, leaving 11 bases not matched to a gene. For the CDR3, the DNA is TGTGCCAGCAGGCAATCCGGGACAGGGAAAAACAATGAGCAGTTCTTC. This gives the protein CASRQSGTGKNNEQFF.

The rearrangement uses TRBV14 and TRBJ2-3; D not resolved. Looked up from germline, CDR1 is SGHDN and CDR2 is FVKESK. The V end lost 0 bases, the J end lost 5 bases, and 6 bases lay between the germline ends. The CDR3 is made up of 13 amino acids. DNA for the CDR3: TGTGCCAGCAGCCAAGATTACGGAGATACGCAGTATTTT. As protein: CASSQDYGDTQYF.

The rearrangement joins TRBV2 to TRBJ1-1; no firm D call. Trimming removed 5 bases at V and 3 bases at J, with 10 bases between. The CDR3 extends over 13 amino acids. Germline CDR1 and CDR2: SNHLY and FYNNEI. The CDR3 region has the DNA TGTGCCAGCAGTAAAGACGGATACACTGAAGCTTTCTTT. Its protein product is CASSKDGYTEAFF.

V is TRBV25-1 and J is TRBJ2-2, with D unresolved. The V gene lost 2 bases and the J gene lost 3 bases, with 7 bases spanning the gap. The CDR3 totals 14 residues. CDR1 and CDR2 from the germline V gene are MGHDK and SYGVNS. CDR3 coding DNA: TGTGCCAGCAGTGAACCTAGAGACACCGGGGAGCTGTTTTTT. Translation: CASSEPRDTGELFF.

The CDR3 loop is CASSIKGGEGYTF. The DNA of the CDR3 is TGTGCCAGTAGTATAAAAGGGGGCGAAGGCTACACCTTC. The J gene is TRBJ1-2, the V gene TRBV19; 7 nucleotides line up with TRBD1. There are 13 residues in the CDR3. The V gene's germline CDR1 is LNHDA and CDR2 SQIVND (reference sequence). V gave up 2 bases and J gave up 8 bases; unmatched junction bases: 5.

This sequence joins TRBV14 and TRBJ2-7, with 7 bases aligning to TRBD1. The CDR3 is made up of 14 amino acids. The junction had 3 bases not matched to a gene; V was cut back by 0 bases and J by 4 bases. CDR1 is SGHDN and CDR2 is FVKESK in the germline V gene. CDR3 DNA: TGTGCCAGCAGCCAAGAAGACAGGGCGTACGAGCAGTACTTC. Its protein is CASSQEDRAYEQYF.

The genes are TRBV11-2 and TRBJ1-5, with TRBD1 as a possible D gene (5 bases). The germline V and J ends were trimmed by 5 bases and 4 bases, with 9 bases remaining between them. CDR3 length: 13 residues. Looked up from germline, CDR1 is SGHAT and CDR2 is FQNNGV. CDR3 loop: CASSRGLNQPQHF. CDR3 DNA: TGTGCCAGCAGCCGGGGCCTTAATCAGCCCCAGCATTTT.

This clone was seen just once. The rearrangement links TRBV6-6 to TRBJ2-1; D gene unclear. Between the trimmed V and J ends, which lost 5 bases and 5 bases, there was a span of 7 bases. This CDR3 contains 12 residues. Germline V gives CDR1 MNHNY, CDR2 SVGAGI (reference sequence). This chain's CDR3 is CASSPGNNEQFF. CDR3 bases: TGTGCCAGCAGTCCCGGAAACAATGAGCAGTTCTTC.

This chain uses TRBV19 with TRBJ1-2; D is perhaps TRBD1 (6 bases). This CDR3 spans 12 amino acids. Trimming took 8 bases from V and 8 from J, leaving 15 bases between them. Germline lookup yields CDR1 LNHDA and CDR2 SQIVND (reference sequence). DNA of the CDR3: TGTGCCAGTGAAGGGGGAATTCACGGCTACACCTTC. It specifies CASEGGIHGYTF.

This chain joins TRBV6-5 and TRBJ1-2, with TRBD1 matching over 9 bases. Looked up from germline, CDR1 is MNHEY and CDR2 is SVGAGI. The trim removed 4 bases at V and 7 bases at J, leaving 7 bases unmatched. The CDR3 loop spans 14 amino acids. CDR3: CASSFTGGILGYTF. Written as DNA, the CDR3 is TGTGCCAGCAGTTTCACAGGGGGCATTCTTGGCTACACCTTC.

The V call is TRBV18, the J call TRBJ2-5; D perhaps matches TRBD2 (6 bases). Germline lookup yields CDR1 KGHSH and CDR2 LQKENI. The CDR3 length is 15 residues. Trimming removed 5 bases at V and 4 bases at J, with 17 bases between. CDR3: CASSTYRGEAETQYF. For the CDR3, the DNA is TGTGCCAGCTCAACCTACCGCGGGGAGGCAGAGACCCAGTACTTC.

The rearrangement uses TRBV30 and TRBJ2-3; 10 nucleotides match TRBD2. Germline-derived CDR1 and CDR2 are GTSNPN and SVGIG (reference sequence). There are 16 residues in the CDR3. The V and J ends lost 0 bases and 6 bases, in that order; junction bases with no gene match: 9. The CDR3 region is CAWSVGLAGVADTQYF. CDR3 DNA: TGTGCCTGGAGTGTCGGGCTAGCGGGAGTTGCGGATACGCAGTATTTT.

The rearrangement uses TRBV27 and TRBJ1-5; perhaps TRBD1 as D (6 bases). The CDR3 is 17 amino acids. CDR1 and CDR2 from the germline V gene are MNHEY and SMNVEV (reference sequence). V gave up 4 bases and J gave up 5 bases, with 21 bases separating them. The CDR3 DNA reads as TGTGCCAGCAGTTCAATTCACGCCGGGACACGAGATCAGCCCCAGCATTTT. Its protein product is CASSSIHAGTRDQPQHF.

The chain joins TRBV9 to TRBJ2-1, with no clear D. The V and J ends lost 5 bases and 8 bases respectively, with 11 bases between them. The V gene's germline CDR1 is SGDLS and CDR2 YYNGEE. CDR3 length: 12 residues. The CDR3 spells CASSQAGDEQFF. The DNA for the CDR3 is TGTGCCAGCAGTCAAGCTGGCGATGAGCAGTTCTTC.

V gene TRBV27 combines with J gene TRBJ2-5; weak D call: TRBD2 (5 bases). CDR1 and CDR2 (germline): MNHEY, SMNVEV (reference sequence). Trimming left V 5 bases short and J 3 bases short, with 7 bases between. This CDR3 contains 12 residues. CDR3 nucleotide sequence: TGTGCCAGCAGTCCCGGGGAAGAGACCCAGTACTTC. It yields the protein CASSPGEETQYF.

CDR3 nucleotides: TGTGCCAGCAGTTTATTCGGATCGCACACTGAAGCTTTCTTT. Its protein product is CASSLFGSHTEAFF. V and J are TRBV28 and TRBJ1-1; D uncertain. Trimming stripped 1 base from V and 3 bases from J, with 9 bases between. Germline V gene lookup returns CDR1 MDHEN and CDR2 SYDVKM. The CDR3 is made up of 14 amino acids.

The CDR3 loop reads CASRQGSTSDYEQYF. In DNA form, the CDR3 reads TGTGCCAGCAGGCAGGGGTCCACCAGCGACTACGAGCAGTACTTC. The chain couples TRBV27 to TRBJ2-7; maybe TRBD1 (6 bases). This CDR3 spans 15 amino acids. With 6 bases removed from V and 3 bases from J, the gap between germline ends came to 18 bases. The germline V gene encodes CDR1 MNHEY and CDR2 SMNVEV (reference sequence).